This entry lists 18 T cell receptor beta chains sequenced from one sample in a study of T cell changes during pregnancy in multiple sclerosis. Libraries were prepared by immunoSEQ multiplex PCR; TCRdb keeps only in-frame clonotypes and omits some of them. The repertoire holds about 71,000 clones, more than 90% seen once, with approximately 1.1% in the top ten. The sequences come from peripheral blood, collected in the third trimester of pregnancy. The receptor set was obtained from a female donor with multiple sclerosis, enrolled in a pregnancy study.

This clone was seen only a few times. This rearrangement joins TRBV7-6 to TRBJ1-5; D remains unclear. In germline, CDR1 is SGHVS, CDR2 FNYEAQ. The CDR3 totals 14 residues. V was pared by 4 bases and J by 9 bases, with 16 bases between. In nucleotides, the CDR3 is TGTGCCAGCAGCTCTGGTGGCCTCTCTAGGCCCCAGCATTTT. It encodes CASSSGGLSRPQHF.

The V gene is TRBV7-2, the J gene TRBJ1-1; D remains ambiguous. The V end lost 5 bases, the J end lost 1 base, and 14 bases lay between the germline ends. Per germline, CDR1 SGHTA and CDR2 FQGNSA. This CDR3 is 15 amino acids long. CDR3 in DNA: TGTGCCAGCAGCCCCCCGAATGGGAGGAACACTGAAGCTTTCTTT. Its translation is CASSPPNGRNTEAFF.

The chain has TRBV27 and TRBJ2-3; 12 positions match TRBD2. After removal of 6 bases from V and 1 base from J, the junction contained 5 bases not matched to a gene. The CDR3 runs 16 residues. Germline CDR1 and CDR2: MNHEY and SMNVEV (reference sequence). The CDR3 nucleotides are TGTGCCAGCAGGGCTAGCGGGAGGGCAGGCACAGATACGCAGTATTTT. As protein: CASRASGRAGTDTQYF.

This chain links TRBV19 with TRBJ1-3; 8 nucleotides align to TRBD1. V trimming: 3 bases; J trimming: 0 bases; junction bases outside the gene matches: 4. This CDR3 has 16 amino acids. Germline loops: CDR1 LNHDA, CDR2 SQIVND (reference sequence). The CDR3 region is CASSIRTGLSGNTIYF. CDR3 nucleotide sequence: TGTGCCAGTAGTATCCGGACAGGGCTCTCTGGAAACACCATATATTTT.

J is TRBJ1-2 and V is TRBV13, with D maybe TRBD1 (5 bases). Trimming took off 0 bases at V and 3 bases at J, with 8 bases between the two ends. The CDR3 has 14 residues. Per germline, CDR1 PRHDT and CDR2 FYEKMQ (reference sequence). As DNA, the CDR3 is TGTGCCAGCAGCTTAGGGGGGCTTGACTATGGCTACACCTTC. Translated, it gives CASSLGGLDYGYTF.

The chain's CDR3 is CASSHPGGRDKNIQYF. CDR3 sequence (DNA): TGTGCCAGCAGTCACCCAGGCGGGAGAGACAAAAACATTCAGTACTTC. The rearrangement links TRBV28 to TRBJ2-4, with TRBD2 identical over 7 bases. This CDR3 is 16 amino acids long. Trimming cost V 5 bases and J 3 bases; bases outside gene matches: 10. CDR1 is MDHEN, CDR2 SYDVKM, per germline.

On this clone itself: At one end the junction does not follow the germline gene, possibly because of a read error. V usage is TRBV18 and J usage is TRBJ2-1, with TRBD2 as a possible D gene (6 bases). The CDR3 has 13 amino acids. Germline V gene lookup returns CDR1 KGHSH and CDR2 LQKENI. The CDR3 DNA reads TGTGCCAACTCATCCCGACTAGTGCTTGAGCAGTTCTTC. Residues: CANSSRLVLEQFF.

This chain links TRBV4-3 with TRBJ1-2; D gene uncertain. The CDR3 covers 17 residues. Germline-derived CDR1 and CDR2 are LGHNA and YSLEER. Trimming stripped 0 bases from V and 4 bases from J, with 18 bases between. CDR3 in amino acids: CASSQEPAPDKPYGYTF. CDR3 nucleotide sequence: TGCGCCAGCAGCCAAGAGCCCGCGCCCGATAAACCCTATGGCTACACCTTC.

The J gene is TRBJ1-5, the V gene TRBV28; 7 bases are shared with TRBD1. The CDR3 consists of 17 residues. V gave up 6 bases and J gave up 3 bases; unmatched junction bases: 14. Germline-derived CDR1 and CDR2 are MDHEN and SYDVKM. CDR3 coding DNA: TGTGCCAGCAGGCGCCGGGACAGCCAACTCAACAATCAGCCCCAGCATTTT. Protein: CASRRRDSQLNNQPQHF.

V usage is TRBV7-4 and J usage is TRBJ1-1; D is uncertain. The CDR3 runs 14 residues. Trimming stripped 4 bases from V and 3 bases from J, with 12 bases between. Germline assignment: CDR1 SGHVT and CDR2 SQSDAQ. CDR3 coding DNA: TGTGCCAGCAGCTCCGGGCCGGGAGACACTGAAGCTTTCTTT. It is translated as CASSSGPGDTEAFF.

The J gene is TRBJ2-3, the V gene TRBV4-1; TRBD2 matches at 7 bases. This CDR3 region has 15 residues. Germline V gives CDR1 MGHRA, CDR2 YSYEKL. V dropped 8 bases and J dropped 0; count of bases not matched to a gene: 8. CDR3 residues: CASRPASGSTDTQYF. CDR3 DNA: TGCGCCAGCCGCCCCGCTAGCGGAAGCACAGATACGCAGTATTTT.

This sequence joins TRBV4-1 and TRBJ1-2, with D perhaps matching TRBD1 (6 bases). V was cut by 10 bases and J by 6 bases, with 21 bases left in between. Germline V gene sequence: CDR1 MGHRA, CDR2 YSYEKL. This CDR3 spans 14 amino acids. The CDR3, as DNA: TGCGCCACCTGGATAAGGGGGGGAAATAATGGCTACACCTTC. Translating gives CATWIRGGNNGYTF.

This clone was picked up one time. The chain employs TRBV7-2 and TRBJ1-1, with a possible D match to TRBD1 (6 bases). The CDR3 loop spans 14 amino acids. CDR1 SGHTA and CDR2 FQGNSA come from the germline V gene. V lost 3 bases to trimming and J lost 1 base, with 9 bases between them. The CDR3 sequence is CASSFGGANTEAFF. Written as DNA, the CDR3 is TGTGCCAGCAGCTTTGGGGGGGCGAACACTGAAGCTTTCTTT.

This chain links TRBV10-3 with TRBJ1-1; no reliable D call. This CDR3 comprises 11 residues. Deletions cut 10 bases from V and 4 bases from J, with 10 bases between. Germline V gene data show CDR1 as ENHRY and CDR2 as SYGVKD. The CDR3 DNA reads as TGTGCCACCCGGGGTGCCACTGAAGCTTTCTTT. This sequence encodes CATRGATEAFF.

The chain recombines TRBV5-1 with TRBJ2-3, with 8 bases aligning to TRBD2. This CDR3 is built from 15 residues. Unmatched junction bases numbered 11, after V lost 7 bases and J lost 4 bases. Germline-derived CDR1 and CDR2 are SGHRS and YFSETQ. The CDR3: CASRAGTSVSDTQYF. In nucleotides, the CDR3 is TGCGCCAGCCGGGCCGGGACTAGTGTCTCAGATACGCAGTATTTT.

This rearrangement joins TRBV19 to TRBJ1-5; D call uncertain. Germline CDR1 is LNHDA and CDR2 is SQIVND (reference sequence). Trimming shortened V by 3 bases and J by 7 bases, and 13 bases separated the two germline ends. The CDR3 extends over 14 amino acids. This CDR3 is CASSMAGNGQPQHF. The DNA for the CDR3 is TGTGCCAGTAGTATGGCGGGGAACGGGCAGCCCCAGCATTTT.

This chain links TRBV10-3 with TRBJ1-2; TRBD1 is a possible D gene (5 bases). Trimming took 3 bases from V and 4 from J, leaving 15 bases between them. The germline V gene has CDR1 ENHRY and CDR2 SYGVKD. The CDR3 length is 15 residues. The CDR3 nucleotides are TGTGCCATCAGTGAAGGCGCAGGGTCTATCTATGGCTACACCTTC. Translation gives CAISEGAGSIYGYTF.

The rearrangement uses TRBV4-2 and TRBJ2-3; 10 positions match TRBD1. Per the germline V gene, CDR1 is LGHNA and CDR2 is YNFKEQ. J lost 5 bases, V lost 0 bases, and 2 bases had no gene match. This CDR3 has 15 residues. The CDR3, as DNA: TGTGCCAGCAGCCAAGATGGACAGGGGGAAGATACGCAGTATTTT. Translation gives CASSQDGQGEDTQYF.